This T cell receptor delta chain stems from a study of gamma-delta T cells after stem cell transplantation. TCRdb re-identified clones in the RT-PCR reads via CATT. The sample carries roughly 2,500 delta-chain clones, 22% recorded once. The receptor's source is a human donor. It is not recorded whose cells these are; they may come from a transplant donor. What was sequenced was gamma-delta T cells.

The CDR3 spells CALGDPRGDWGSSNRTDKLIF. The CDR3 coding sequence is TGTGCTCTTGGGGACCCGCGAGGGGACTGGGGGTCTTCCAATCGCACCGATAAACTCATCTTT. The chain couples TRDV1 to TRDJ1; the match to TRDD3 covers 8 bases. The CDR3 is 21 residues long. Germline CDR1 is TSWWSYY and CDR2 is QGS. The V segment lost 3 bases and the J segment 1 base; nucleotides outside the gene matches: 22.